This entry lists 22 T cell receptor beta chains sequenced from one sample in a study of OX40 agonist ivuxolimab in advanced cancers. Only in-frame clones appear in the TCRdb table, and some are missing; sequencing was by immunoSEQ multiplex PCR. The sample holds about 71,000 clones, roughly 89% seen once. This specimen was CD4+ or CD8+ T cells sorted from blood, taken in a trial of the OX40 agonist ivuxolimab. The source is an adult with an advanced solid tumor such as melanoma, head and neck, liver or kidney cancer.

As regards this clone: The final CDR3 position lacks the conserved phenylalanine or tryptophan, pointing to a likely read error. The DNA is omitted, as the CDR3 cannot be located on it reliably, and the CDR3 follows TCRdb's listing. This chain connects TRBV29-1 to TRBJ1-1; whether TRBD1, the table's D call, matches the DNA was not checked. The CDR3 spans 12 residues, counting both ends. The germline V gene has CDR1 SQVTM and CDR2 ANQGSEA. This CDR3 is CSDGTIKGVYGV.

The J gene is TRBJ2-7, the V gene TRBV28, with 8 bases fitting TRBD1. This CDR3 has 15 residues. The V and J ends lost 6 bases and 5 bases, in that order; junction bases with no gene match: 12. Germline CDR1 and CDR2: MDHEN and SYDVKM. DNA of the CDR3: TGTGCCAGCAGCTTCTCTGGGACAGGAGAACACGAGCAGTACTTC. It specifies CASSFSGTGEHEQYF.

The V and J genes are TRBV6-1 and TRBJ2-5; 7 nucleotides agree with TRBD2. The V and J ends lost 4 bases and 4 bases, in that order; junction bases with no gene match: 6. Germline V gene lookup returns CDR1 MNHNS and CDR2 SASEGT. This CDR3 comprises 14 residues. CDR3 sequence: CASSGSGRRETQYF. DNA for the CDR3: TGTGCCAGCAGTGGATCCGGGAGGCGAGAGACCCAGTACTTC.

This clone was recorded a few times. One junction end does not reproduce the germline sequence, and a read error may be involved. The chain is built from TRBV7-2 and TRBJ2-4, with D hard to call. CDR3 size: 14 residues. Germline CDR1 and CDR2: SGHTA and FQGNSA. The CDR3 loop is CASSLGAAINIQYF. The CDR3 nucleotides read TGTGCCAGCAGCTTAGGGGCAGCCATAAACATTCAGTACTTC.

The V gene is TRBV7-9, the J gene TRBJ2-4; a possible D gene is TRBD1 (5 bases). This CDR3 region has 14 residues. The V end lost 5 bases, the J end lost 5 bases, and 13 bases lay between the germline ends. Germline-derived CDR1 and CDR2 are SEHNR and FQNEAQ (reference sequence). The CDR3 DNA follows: TGTGCCAGCAGCCCTCAGGGTTCGCAAAACATTCAGTACTTC. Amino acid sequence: CASSPQGSQNIQYF.

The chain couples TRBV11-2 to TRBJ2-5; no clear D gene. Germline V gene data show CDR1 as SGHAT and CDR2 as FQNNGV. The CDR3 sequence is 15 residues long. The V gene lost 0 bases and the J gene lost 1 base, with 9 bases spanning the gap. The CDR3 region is CASSLDGRSQETQYF. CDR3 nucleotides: TGTGCCAGCAGCTTAGATGGAAGGAGCCAAGAGACCCAGTACTTC.

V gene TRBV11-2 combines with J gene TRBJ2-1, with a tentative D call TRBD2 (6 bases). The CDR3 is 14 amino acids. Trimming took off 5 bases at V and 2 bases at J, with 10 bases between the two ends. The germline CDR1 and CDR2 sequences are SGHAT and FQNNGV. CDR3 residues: CASSPRLAYNEQFF. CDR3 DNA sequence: TGTGCCAGCAGCCCTCGACTAGCCTACAATGAGCAGTTCTTC.

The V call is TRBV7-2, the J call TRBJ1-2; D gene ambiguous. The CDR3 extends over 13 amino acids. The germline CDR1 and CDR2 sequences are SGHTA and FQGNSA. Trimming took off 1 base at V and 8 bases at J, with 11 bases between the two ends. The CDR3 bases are TGTGCCAGCAGCTTAGGTGCCAGGAGGGGCTACACCTTC. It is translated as CASSLGARRGYTF. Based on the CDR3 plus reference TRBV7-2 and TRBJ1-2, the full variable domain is GAGVSQSPSNKVTEKGKDVELRCDPISGHTALYWYRQSLGQGLEFLIYFQGNSAPDKSGLPSDRFSAERTGGSVSTLTIQRTQQEDSAVYLCASSLGARRGYTFGSGTRLTVV.

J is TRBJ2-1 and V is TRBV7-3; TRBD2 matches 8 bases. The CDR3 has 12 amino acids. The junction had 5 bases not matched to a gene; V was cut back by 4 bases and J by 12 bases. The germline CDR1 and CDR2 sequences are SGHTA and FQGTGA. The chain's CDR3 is CASSSPGLAQFF. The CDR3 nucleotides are TGTGCCAGCAGCTCCCCCGGACTAGCGCAGTTCTTC. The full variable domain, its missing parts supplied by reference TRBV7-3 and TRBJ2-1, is GAGVSQTPSNKVTEKGKYVELRCDPISGHTALYWYRQSLGQGPEFLIYFQGTGAADDSGLPNDRFFAVRPEGSVSTLKIQRTERGDSAVYLCASSSPGLAQFFGPGTRLTVL.

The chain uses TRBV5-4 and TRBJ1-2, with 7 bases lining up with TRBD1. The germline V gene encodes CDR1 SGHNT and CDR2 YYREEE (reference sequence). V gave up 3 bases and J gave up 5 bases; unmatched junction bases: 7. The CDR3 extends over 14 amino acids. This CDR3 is CASSSGGGRYGYTF. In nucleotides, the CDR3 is TGTGCCAGCAGCTCCGGAGGGGGCCGGTATGGCTACACCTTC.

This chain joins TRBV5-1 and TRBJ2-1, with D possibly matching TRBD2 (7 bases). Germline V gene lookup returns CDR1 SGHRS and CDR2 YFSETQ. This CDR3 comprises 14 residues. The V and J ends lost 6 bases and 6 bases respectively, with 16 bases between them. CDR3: CASKWGGQANEQFF. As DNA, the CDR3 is TGCGCCAGCAAGTGGGGGGGCCAAGCCAATGAGCAGTTCTTC.

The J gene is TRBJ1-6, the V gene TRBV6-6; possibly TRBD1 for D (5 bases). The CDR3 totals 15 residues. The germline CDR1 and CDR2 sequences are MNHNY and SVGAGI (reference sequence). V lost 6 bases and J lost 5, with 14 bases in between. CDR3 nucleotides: TGTGCCAGCAGGCGGCCCGGGGCAAATAATTCACCCCTCCACTTT. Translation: CASRRPGANNSPLHF.

In DNA form, the CDR3 reads TGTGCCTCCAAGATGGGGGGAAGAGGAGGCTACACCTTC. Protein: CASKMGGRGGYTF. The rearrangement joins TRBV6-5 to TRBJ1-2; TRBD1 is a possible D gene (5 bases). This CDR3 region has 13 residues. V shed 11 bases and J shed 8 bases, with 21 bases lying between them. Germline loops: CDR1 MNHEY, CDR2 SVGAGI.

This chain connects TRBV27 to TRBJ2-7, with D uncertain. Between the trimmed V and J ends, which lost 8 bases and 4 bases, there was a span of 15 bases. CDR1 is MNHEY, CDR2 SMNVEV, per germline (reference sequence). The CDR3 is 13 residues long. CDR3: CASRSRREYEQYF. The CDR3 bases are TGTGCCAGCCGCTCTAGACGAGAGTACGAGCAGTACTTC.

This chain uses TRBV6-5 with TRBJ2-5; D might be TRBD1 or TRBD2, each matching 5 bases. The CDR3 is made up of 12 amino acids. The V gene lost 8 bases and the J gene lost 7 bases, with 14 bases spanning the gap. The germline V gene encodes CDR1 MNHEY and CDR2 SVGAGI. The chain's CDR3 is CASSLSGGTQYF. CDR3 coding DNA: TGTGCCAGCTCCTTAAGTGGGGGGACCCAGTACTTC.

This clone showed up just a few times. Here the CDR3 DNA reads TGTGCCAGCAGCTTATCATGGACCGGGGGCCCTGGAAACACCATATATTTT. This codes for CASSLSWTGGPGNTIYF. The rearrangement links TRBV11-3 to TRBJ1-3; maybe TRBD1 (6 bases). This CDR3 has 17 residues. Trimming pared 2 bases from V and 2 bases from J, leaving 16 bases between. CDR1 is SGHNT and CDR2 is YENEEA in the germline V gene.

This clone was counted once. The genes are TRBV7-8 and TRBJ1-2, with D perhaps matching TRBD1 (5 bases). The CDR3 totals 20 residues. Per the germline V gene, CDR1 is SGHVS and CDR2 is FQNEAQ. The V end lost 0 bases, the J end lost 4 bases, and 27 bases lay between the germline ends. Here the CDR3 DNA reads TGTGCCAGCAGCTTAGCGTTGGGTGGAGGATGGGGGAAAAAGGCCTATGGCTACACCTTC. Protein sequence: CASSLALGGGWGKKAYGYTF.

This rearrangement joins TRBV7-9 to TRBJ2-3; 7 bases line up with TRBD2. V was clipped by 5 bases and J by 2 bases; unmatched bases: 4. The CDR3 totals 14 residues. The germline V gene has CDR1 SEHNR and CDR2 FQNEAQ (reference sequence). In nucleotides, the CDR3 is TGTGCCAGCAGCCCCCGGGGGGACACAGATACGCAGTATTTT. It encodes CASSPRGDTDTQYF. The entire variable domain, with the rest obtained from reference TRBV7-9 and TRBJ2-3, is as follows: DTGVSQNPRHKITKRGQNVTFRCDPISEHNRLYWYRQTLGQGPEFLTYFQNEAQLEKSRLLSDRFSAERPKGSFSTLEIQRTEQGDSAMYLCASSPRGDTDTQYFGPGTRLTVL.

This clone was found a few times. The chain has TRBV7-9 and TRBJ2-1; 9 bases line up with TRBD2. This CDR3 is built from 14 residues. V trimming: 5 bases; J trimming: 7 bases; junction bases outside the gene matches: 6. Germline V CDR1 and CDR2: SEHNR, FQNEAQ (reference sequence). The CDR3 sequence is CASSPGLAQNEQFF. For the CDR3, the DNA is TGTGCCAGCAGCCCGGGACTAGCTCAAAATGAGCAGTTCTTC.

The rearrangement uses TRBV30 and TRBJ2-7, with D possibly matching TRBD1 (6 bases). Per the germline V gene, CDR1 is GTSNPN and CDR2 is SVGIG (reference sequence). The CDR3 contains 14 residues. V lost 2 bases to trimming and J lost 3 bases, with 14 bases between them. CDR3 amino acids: CAWSPDRLYYEQYF. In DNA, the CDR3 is TGTGCCTGGAGTCCAGACAGGCTATACTACGAGCAGTACTTC.

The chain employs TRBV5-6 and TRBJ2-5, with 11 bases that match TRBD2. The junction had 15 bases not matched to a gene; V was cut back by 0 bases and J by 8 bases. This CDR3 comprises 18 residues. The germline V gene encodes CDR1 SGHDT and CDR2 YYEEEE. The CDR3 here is CASSLASSGGSSSGTQYF. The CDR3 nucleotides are TGTGCCAGCAGCTTGGCCTCTAGCGGGGGGTCCTCTTCCGGTACCCAGTACTTC.

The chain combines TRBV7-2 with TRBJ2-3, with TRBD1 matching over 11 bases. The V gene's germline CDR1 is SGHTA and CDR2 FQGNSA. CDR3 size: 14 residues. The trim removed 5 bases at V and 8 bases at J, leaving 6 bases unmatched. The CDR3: CASSPTDRGRTQYF. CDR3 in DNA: TGTGCCAGCAGCCCAACGGACAGGGGGCGTACGCAGTATTTT.